A selection of T cell receptor beta chains follows, all from one sample in a study of cytomegalovirus exposure and HLA in healthy donors. Only in-frame clones appear in the TCRdb table, and some are missing; sequencing was by immunoSEQ multiplex PCR. The sample shows roughly 100,000 clones, roughly three quarters of them seen only once. The sequenced sample was PBMCs. All receptors come from a male donor in good health and CMV-seropositive. CDR3s include the opening cysteine and the closing phenylalanine or tryptophan. The D gene is left open where the match is weak. Rows may omit the clone size; those that give it use once, few, many or a size class.

cdr3_length	v_call	clone_size	d_call	j_call	cdr3_nt	cdr3_aa
15	TRBV7-7	.	.	TRBJ2-1	TGTGCTAGCAGCTCCGGGACACTGGCCTACAATGAGCAGTTCTTC	CASSSGTLAYNEQFF
14	TRBV5-4	.	TRBD1	TRBJ2-5	TGTGCCAGCAGCTGGAGGACAGGTCAAGAGACCCAGTACTTC	CASSWRTGQETQYF
13	TRBV28	.	.	TRBJ2-1	TGTGCCAGCAAGGACAGCGGATACAATGAGCAGTTCTTC	CASKDSGYNEQFF
16	TRBV19	.	.	TRBJ1-4	TGTGCCAGTAGTATGGTCCCGGGGACACTTAATGAAAAACTGTTTTTT	CASSMVPGTLNEKLFF
14	TRBV19	once	TRBD1	TRBJ1-4	TGTGCCAGTAGTCACGGACAGGGAGGTGAAAAACTGTTTTTT	CASSHGQGGEKLFF
14	TRBV9	.	TRBD1	TRBJ1-5	TGTGCCAGCAGCCCGGGACAGGGCAATCAGCCCCAGCATTTT	CASSPGQGNQPQHF
16	TRBV5-6	.	.	TRBJ2-5	TGTGCCAGCAGCTCACGTCGCGGGATGTACCAAGAGACCCAGTACTTC	CASSSRRGMYQETQYF
11	TRBV7-8	.	.	TRBJ2-1	TGTGCCAGCGGAAACTATAATGAGCAGTTCTTC	CASGNYNEQFF
15	TRBV19	once	.	TRBJ1-5	TGTGCCAGTACCCGAGGGACACCAGGCAATCAGCCCCAGCATTTT	CASTRGTPGNQPQHF
14	TRBV5-3	.	.	TRBJ1-5	TGTGCCAGTCCCCGCTTTAGCGGCAATCAGCCCCAGCATTTT	CASPRFSGNQPQHF
15	TRBV29-1	.	.	TRBJ2-3	TGCAGCGCCGGGGGGTCGGGGGCTTTAGGAGATACGCAGTATTTT	CSAGGSGALGDTQYF
14	TRBV11-2	.	.	TRBJ1-2	TGTGCCAGCAGCTTGTCCTTCTCAGGCTATGGCTACACCTTC	CASSLSFSGYGYTF
13	TRBV11-2	.	TRBD2	TRBJ2-3	TGTGCCAGCAGCCCACGGGGGGGGGATACGCAGTATTTT	CASSPRGGDTQYF
15	TRBV30	.	TRBD2	TRBJ2-1	TGTGCCTGGAGTGTAGGGACTAGCGGGAGGAATGAGCAGTTCTTC	CAWSVGTSGRNEQFF
15	TRBV28	.	.	TRBJ1-2	TGTGCCAGTTCAGGGGCGAGTGAACCCAACTATGGCTACACCTTC	CASSGASEPNYGYTF
16	TRBV6-6	.	.	TRBJ1-2	TGTGCCAGCAGCCGACCCGGGACGGGGACTTCCTATGGCTACACCTTC	CASSRPGTGTSYGYTF
15	TRBV28	.	.	TRBJ2-7	TGTGCCAGCTCCTTAGGGGGTAGGGCATCCTACGAGCAGTACTTC	CASSLGGRASYEQYF
15	TRBV27	.	.	TRBJ1-4	TGTGCCAGCAGCACAAATAGTGACGGGGTTGAAAAACTGTTTTTT	CASSTNSDGVEKLFF
13	TRBV7-9	.	TRBD1	TRBJ2-3	TGTGCCAGCAGCACGGGGACAGGTGATACGCAGTATTTT	CASSTGTGDTQYF
19	TRBV7-9	.	TRBD2	TRBJ2-1	TGTGCCAGCAGCTCCCCGGGACTAGCGGGAGGGCCGAGGTACAATGAGCAGTTCTTC	CASSSPGLAGGPRYNEQFF
15	TRBV11-3	.	TRBD1	TRBJ2-3	TGTGCCAGCAGCACCCGGACAGGGGGGACAGATACGCAGTATTTT	CASSTRTGGTDTQYF
14	TRBV25-1	.	TRBD1	TRBJ1-1	TGTGCCAGCAGTGCCGGACAGGGGGGTATACCAGCTTTCTTT	CASSAGQGGIPAFF
19	TRBV14	.	.	TRBJ2-1	TGTGCCAGCGCGCAAACCCCCGGCGGAGCAAGGAGCTCCTACAATGAGCAGTTCTTC	CASAQTPGGARSSYNEQFF
15	TRBV4-2	.	TRBD2	TRBJ2-1	TGTGCCAGCAGCCAAGGGACTAGCGGTTACAATGAGCAGTTCTTC	CASSQGTSGYNEQFF
14	TRBV19	.	.	TRBJ2-3	TGTGCCAGTAGACAAGGGGGAGCTCCAGATACGCAGTATTTT	CASRQGGAPDTQYF